This T cell receptor beta chain was observed in a study of cytomegalovirus exposure and HLA in healthy donors. With 60 Vbeta and 13 Jbeta primers, the PCR was carried out. Only in-frame clones appear in the TCRdb table, and some are missing; sequencing was by immunoSEQ multiplex PCR. The table shows some 120,000 clones, with roughly four fifths occurring only once. The CDR3 sequence is 13 residues long. V dropped 2 bases and J dropped 5 bases, with 7 bases sitting between them. The germline V gene encodes CDR1 SGHTA and CDR2 FQGNSA. Sequencing used PBMCs. The TCR sequence derives from a male donor in good health and CMV-seropositive. V usage is TRBV7-2 and J usage is TRBJ1-5; D is unclear. The chain's CDR3 is CASSLLLDQPQHF. CDR3 DNA: TGTGCCAGCAGCTTACTTTTAGATCAGCCCCAGCATTTT.